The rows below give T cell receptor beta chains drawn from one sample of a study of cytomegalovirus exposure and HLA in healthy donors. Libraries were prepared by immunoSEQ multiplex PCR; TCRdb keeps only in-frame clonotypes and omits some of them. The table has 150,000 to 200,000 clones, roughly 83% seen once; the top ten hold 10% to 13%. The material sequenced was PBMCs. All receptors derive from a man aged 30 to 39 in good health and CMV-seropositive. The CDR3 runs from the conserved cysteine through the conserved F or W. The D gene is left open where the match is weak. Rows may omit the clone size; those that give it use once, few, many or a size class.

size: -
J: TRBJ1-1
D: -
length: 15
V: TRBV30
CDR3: CAWSAEGLGNTEAFF
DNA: TGTGCCTGGAGTGCGGAAGGCCTAGGGAACACTGAAGCTTTCTTT

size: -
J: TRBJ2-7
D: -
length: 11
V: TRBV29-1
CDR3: CSAGISYEQYF
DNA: TGCAGCGCGGGAATATCCTACGAGCAGTACTTC

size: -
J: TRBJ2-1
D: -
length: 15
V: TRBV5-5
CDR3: CASSLEPAANNEQFF
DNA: TGTGCCAGCAGCCTGGAGCCGGCGGCTAACAATGAGCAGTTCTTC

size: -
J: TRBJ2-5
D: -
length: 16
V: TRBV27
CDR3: CASSSRQATYQETQYF
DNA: TGTGCCAGCAGTTCCCGACAGGCTACGTACCAAGAGACCCAGTACTTC

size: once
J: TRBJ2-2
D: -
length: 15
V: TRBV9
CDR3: CASRTTGGDTGELFF
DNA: TGTGCCAGCAGAACCACAGGGGGGGACACCGGGGAGCTGTTTTTT

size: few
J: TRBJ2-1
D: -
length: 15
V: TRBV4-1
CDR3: CASSQVVQGRNEQFF
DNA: TGCGCCAGCAGCCAAGTGGTCCAGGGAAGAAATGAGCAGTTCTTC

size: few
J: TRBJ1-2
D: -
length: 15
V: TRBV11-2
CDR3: CASSLGLGSGAGYTF
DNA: TGTGCCAGCAGCTTAGGTTTGGGATCAGGGGCTGGCTACACCTTC

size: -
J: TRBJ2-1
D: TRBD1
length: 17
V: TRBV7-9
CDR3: CASSFGQDAFSYNEQFF
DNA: TGTGCCAGCAGCTTCGGACAGGACGCCTTCTCCTACAATGAGCAGTTCTTC

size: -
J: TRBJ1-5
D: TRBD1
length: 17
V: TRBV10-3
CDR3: CAISVGQGRDSNQPQHF
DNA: TGTGCCATCAGTGTGGGACAGGGGCGCGATAGCAATCAGCCCCAGCATTTT

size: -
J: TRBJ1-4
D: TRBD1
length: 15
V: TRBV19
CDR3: CASSGGQGSGEKLFF
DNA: TGTGCCAGTAGTGGTGGACAGGGCTCCGGAGAAAAACTGTTTTTT

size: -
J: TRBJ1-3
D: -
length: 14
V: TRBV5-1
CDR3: CASSLGDSGNTIYF
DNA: TGCGCCAGCAGCTTAGGGGACTCTGGAAACACCATATATTTT

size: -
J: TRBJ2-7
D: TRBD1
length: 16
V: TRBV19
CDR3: CASSPDRDSISYEQYF
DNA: TGTGCCAGTAGCCCCGACCGGGACAGCATCTCCTACGAGCAGTACTTC

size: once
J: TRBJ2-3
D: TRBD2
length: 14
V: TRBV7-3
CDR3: CASSPGLAGDTQYF
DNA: TGTGCCAGCAGCCCGGGACTAGCGGGAGATACGCAGTATTTT

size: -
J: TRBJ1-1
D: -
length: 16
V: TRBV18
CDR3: CASSPGALQMNTEAFF
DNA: TGTGCCAGCTCACCGGGGGCACTTCAAATGAACACTGAAGCTTTCTTT

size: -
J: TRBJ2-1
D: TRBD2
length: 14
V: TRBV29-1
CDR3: CSVELAGVWNEQFF
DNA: TGCAGCGTTGAATTAGCGGGGGTATGGAATGAGCAGTTCTTC

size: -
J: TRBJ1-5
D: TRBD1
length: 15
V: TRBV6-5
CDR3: CASSFDRGGNQPQHF
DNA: TGTGCCAGCAGTTTCGACAGGGGAGGCAATCAGCCCCAGCATTTT

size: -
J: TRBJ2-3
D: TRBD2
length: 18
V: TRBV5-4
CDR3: CASSLARAGGPGADTQYF
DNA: TGTGCCAGCAGCTTGGCCCGTGCGGGAGGCCCGGGTGCAGATACGCAGTATTTT

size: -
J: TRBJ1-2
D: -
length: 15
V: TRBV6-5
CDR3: CASSLGLVSNYGYTF
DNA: TGTGCCAGCAGCCTCGGACTAGTTTCAAACTATGGCTACACCTTC

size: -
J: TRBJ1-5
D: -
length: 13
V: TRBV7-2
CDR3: CASSLQQAQPQHF
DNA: TGTGCCAGCAGCTTACAGCAGGCTCAGCCCCAGCATTTT

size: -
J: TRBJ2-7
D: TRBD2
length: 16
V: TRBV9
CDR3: CASSVFSSGGADEQYF
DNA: TGTGCCAGCAGCGTATTTTCAAGCGGGGGGGCCGACGAGCAGTACTTC

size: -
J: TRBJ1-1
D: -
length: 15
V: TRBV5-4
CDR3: CASIPSGGEGTEAFF
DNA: TGTGCCAGCATTCCATCGGGGGGAGAAGGCACTGAAGCTTTCTTT

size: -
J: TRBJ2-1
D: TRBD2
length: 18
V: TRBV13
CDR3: CASSYGLAGESSYNEQFF
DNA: TGTGCCAGCAGCTACGGCCTAGCGGGGGAGTCGTCCTACAATGAGCAGTTCTTC

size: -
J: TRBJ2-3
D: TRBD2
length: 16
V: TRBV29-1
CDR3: CSVGGPSGISTDTQYF
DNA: TGCAGCGTCGGCGGCCCAAGCGGGATAAGCACAGATACGCAGTATTTT

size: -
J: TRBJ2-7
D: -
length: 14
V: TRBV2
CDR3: CASSRGGGYYEQYF
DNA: TGTGCCAGCAGTCGAGGGGGTGGTTACTACGAGCAGTACTTC

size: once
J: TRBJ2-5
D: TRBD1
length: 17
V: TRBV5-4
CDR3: CASSLAPGQGEGETQYF
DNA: TGTGCCAGCAGCTTGGCCCCGGGACAGGGGGAGGGAGAGACCCAGTACTTC

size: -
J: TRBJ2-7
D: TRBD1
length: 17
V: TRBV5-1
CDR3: CASSVNPGQGASYEQYF
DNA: TGCGCCAGCAGCGTCAACCCGGGACAGGGGGCTTCCTACGAGCAGTACTTC

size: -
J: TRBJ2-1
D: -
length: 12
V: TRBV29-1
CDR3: CSVARADNEQFF
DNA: TGCAGCGTTGCCAGGGCGGACAATGAGCAGTTCTTC